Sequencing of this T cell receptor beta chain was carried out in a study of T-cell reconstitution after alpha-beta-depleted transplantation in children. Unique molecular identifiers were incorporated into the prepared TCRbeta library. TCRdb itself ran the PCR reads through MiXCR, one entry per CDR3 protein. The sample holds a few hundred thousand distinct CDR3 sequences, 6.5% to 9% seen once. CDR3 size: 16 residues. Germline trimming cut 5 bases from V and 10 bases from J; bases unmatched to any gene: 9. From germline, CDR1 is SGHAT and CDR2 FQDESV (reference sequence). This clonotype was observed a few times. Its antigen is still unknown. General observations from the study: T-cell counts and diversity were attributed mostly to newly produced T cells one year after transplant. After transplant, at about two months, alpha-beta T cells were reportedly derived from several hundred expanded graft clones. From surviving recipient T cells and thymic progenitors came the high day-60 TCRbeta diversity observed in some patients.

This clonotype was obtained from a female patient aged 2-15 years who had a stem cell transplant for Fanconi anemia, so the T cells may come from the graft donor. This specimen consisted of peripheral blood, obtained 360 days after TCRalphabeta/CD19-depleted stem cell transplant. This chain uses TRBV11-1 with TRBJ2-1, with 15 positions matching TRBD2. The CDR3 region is CASSTRTSGGAGEQFF. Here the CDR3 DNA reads TGTGCCAGCAGCACCCGGACTAGCGGGGGGGCAGGGGAGCAGTTCTTC.